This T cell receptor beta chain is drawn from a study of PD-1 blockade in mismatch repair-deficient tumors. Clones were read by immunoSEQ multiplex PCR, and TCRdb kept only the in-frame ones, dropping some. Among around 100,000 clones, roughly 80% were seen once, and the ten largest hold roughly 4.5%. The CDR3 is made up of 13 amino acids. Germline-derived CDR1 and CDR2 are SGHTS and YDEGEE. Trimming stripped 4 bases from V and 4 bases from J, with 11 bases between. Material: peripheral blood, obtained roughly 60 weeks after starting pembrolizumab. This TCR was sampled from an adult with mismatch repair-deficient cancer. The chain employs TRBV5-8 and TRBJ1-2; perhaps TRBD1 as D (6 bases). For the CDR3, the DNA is TGTGCCAGCAGCCCAGGGGACGGCTATGGCTACACCTTC. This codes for CASSPGDGYGYTF.